This TCR beta chain comes out of a study of shared clonotypes between healthy human individuals. Turning to the study itself: Three plates were used per donor for CD4 naive, three for CD4 memory, two for CD8 naive and one for CD8 memory.

Repertoires were generated with immunoSEQ multiplex PCR, while TCRdb's copy carries only in-frame clones and drops some. The sample records more than 2 million clones, approximately 95% being singletons. From germline, CDR1 is SEHNR and CDR2 FQNEAQ (reference sequence). The CDR3 covers 15 residues. V lost 0 bases to trimming and J lost 3 bases, with 10 bases between them. This clone appeared a single time. Its target is unknown. Other DNA sequences in this sample translate to the same CDR3. Naive CD8 populations comprised CD45RO-negative cells positively selected for CCR7, excluding terminally differentiated effector memory CD45RA+ cells. Donors were Caucasian adults residing in Nashville, Tennessee, USA. Study outcomes and limitations: Owing to a small donor count, the genetic and exposure-history diversity represented was limited. The sharing of about 5% of naive CD4 clonotypes was seen across a handful of donors.

Sequenced sample: naive CD8+ T cells sorted from blood. The source is a man between 18 and 35 years old in good health. The chain recombines TRBV7-9 with TRBJ2-3; D is perhaps TRBD1 (6 bases). The CDR3 bases are TGTGCCAGCAGCTTAGCGGTGGGGGCTACAGATACGCAGTATTTT. It yields the protein CASSLAVGATDTQYF.